These 28 T cell receptor beta chains came from one sample sequenced in a study of blood T cell repertoires in COVID-19. Repertoires were generated with immunoSEQ multiplex PCR, while TCRdb's copy carries only in-frame clones and drops some. This table holds approximately 260,000 clones, about 91% found once. Sequencing was carried out using peripheral blood. Receptors originate from a woman in her thirties or forties who had recovered from COVID-19.

V usage is TRBV6-5 and J usage is TRBJ2-1; 7 nucleotides agree with TRBD1. V dropped 8 bases and J dropped 3; count of bases not matched to a gene: 10. CDR3 length equals 15 residues. Germline assignment: CDR1 MNHEY and CDR2 SVGAGI. CDR3: CASAVTGTDYNEQFF. The CDR3 coding sequence is TGTGCCAGCGCCGTCACCGGGACAGACTACAATGAGCAGTTCTTC.

This clone was observed a handful of times. The rearrangement uses TRBV6-1 and TRBJ1-1; possible D gene TRBD1, 6 bases. Germline V lookup: CDR1 MNHNS, CDR2 SASEGT. This CDR3 contains 12 residues. The V and J ends lost 4 bases and 5 bases respectively, with 8 bases between them. The DNA for the CDR3 is TGTGCCAGCAGTGTAAGGGGGACTGAAGCTTTCTTT. It encodes CASSVRGTEAFF.

The chain has TRBV18 and TRBJ2-5; D perhaps matches TRBD1 (6 bases). The CDR3 contains 15 residues. Germline loops: CDR1 KGHSH, CDR2 LQKENI. V lost 1 base and J 3 bases, leaving 12 bases between the germline ends. CDR3 residues: CASSPLGTKEETQYF. CDR3 nucleotide sequence: TGTGCCAGCTCACCACTAGGGACAAAAGAAGAGACCCAGTACTTC. Looking up the rest from reference TRBV18 and TRBJ2-5 gives the full variable domain: NAGVMQNPRHLVRRRGQEARLRCSPMKGHSHVYWYRQLPEEGLKFMVYLQKENIIDESGMPKERFSAEFPKEGPSILRIQQVVRGDSAAYFCASSPLGTKEETQYFGPGTRLLVL.

This chain connects TRBV29-1 to TRBJ1-2; 9 bases align to TRBD1. Germline-derived CDR1 and CDR2 are SQVTM and ANQGSEA. V was pared by 7 bases and J by 6 bases, with 6 bases of the junction left unmatched. The CDR3 contains 12 residues. CDR3 region: CSARTGVDGYTF. For the CDR3, the DNA is TGCAGCGCCCGGACAGGGGTAGATGGCTACACCTTC.

The J gene is TRBJ1-2, the V gene TRBV5-1; D is unresolved. CDR1 is SGHRS, CDR2 YFSETQ, per germline. This CDR3 comprises 12 residues. With 5 bases removed from V and 7 bases from J, the gap between germline ends came to 12 bases. As DNA, the CDR3 is TGCGCCAGCAGTCGAGATTACTCTGGCTACACCTTC. Translation gives CASSRDYSGYTF. Based on the CDR3 plus reference TRBV5-1 and TRBJ1-2, the full variable domain is KAGVTQTPRYLIKTRGQQVTLSCSPISGHRSVSWYQQTPGQGLQFLFEYFSETQRNKGNFPGRFSGRQFSNSRSEMNVSTLELGDSALYLCASSRDYSGYTFGSGTRLTVV.

The genes are TRBV5-4 and TRBJ2-3; a weak D match, TRBD2 (6 bases). The ends were cut back, 0 bases at V and 9 bases at J, with 8 bases in the middle. CDR3 length equals 12 residues. Germline lookup yields CDR1 SGHNT and CDR2 YYREEE (reference sequence). The CDR3 region is CASSLGLGTQYF. Here the CDR3 DNA reads TGTGCCAGCAGCTTGGGACTAGGCACGCAGTATTTT.

The chain recombines TRBV3-1 (or the pseudogene TRBV3-2) with TRBJ1-5, with 7 bases lining up with TRBD1. CDR1 and CDR2 (germline): LGHDT, YNNKEL (reference sequence). With V trimmed by 5 bases and J by 7 bases, 11 bases remained unmatched. The CDR3 covers 15 residues. This CDR3 reads CASSLEGAVGQPQHF. The CDR3 region has the DNA TGTGCCAGCAGCTTAGAGGGGGCAGTAGGGCAGCCCCAGCATTTT.

This chain uses TRBV6-5 with TRBJ2-5, with 8 nucleotides matching TRBD2. Per germline, CDR1 MNHEY and CDR2 SVGAGI. V shed 6 bases, J shed 5 bases, and the junction held 11 bases outside the gene matches. The CDR3 spans 15 residues. CDR3 in DNA: TGTGCCAGCAGCCACAGCGGGAGTGGGCGGGAGACCCAGTACTTC. Translating gives CASSHSGSGRETQYF.

The V and J genes are TRBV2 and TRBJ2-7, with D unclear. Per germline, CDR1 SNHLY and CDR2 FYNNEI. The CDR3 covers 13 residues. V lost 6 bases to trimming and J lost 2 bases, with 11 bases between them. The CDR3 DNA reads TGTGCCAGCAGGTACGGCAGGCCCTACGAGCAGTACGTC. It specifies CASRYGRPYEQYV.

A single count supports this clone. The chain couples TRBV19 to TRBJ1-5, with TRBD1 matching over 7 bases. CDR3 length equals 14 residues. V lost 0 bases, J lost 6 bases, and 2 bases stayed unmatched. Germline V lookup: CDR1 LNHDA, CDR2 SQIVND (reference sequence). The CDR3 DNA is TGTGCCAGTAGTATAGACTACAGGGGTCAGCCCCAGCATTTT. Amino acid sequence: CASSIDYRGQPQHF.

The gene calls are TRBV5-5 and TRBJ1-4; a weak D match, TRBD1 (6 bases). V was cut by 4 bases and J by 8 bases, with 21 bases left in between. The CDR3 has 16 residues. Germline V gene sequence: CDR1 SGHKS, CDR2 YYEKEE (reference sequence). The CDR3: CASSPTGQPGGEKLFF. The CDR3 nucleotides read TGTGCCAGCAGCCCAACGGGACAACCTGGGGGCGAAAAACTGTTTTTT.

This chain uses TRBV5-4 with TRBJ1-4, with TRBD1 matching over 7 bases. CDR3 length: 15 residues. Germline V gene sequence: CDR1 SGHNT, CDR2 YYREEE (reference sequence). V shed 3 bases and J 8 bases; nucleotides not matched to a gene: 10. The CDR3 nucleotides read TGTGCCAGCAGCTCCATGGTCAGGGGGGACGAAAAACTGTTTTTT. Protein product: CASSSMVRGDEKLFF.

The chain employs TRBV14 and TRBJ2-7; no firm D call. The germline CDR1 and CDR2 sequences are SGHDN and FVKESK. The CDR3 runs to 13 residues. V dropped 3 bases and J dropped 4 bases, with 10 bases sitting between them. The CDR3 reads CASSHNSYYEQYF. In nucleotides, the CDR3 is TGTGCCAGCAGCCATAACAGTTATTACGAGCAGTACTTC. The full variable domain, its missing parts supplied by reference TRBV14 and TRBJ2-7, is EAGVTQFPSHSVIEKGQTVTLRCDPISGHDNLYWYRRVMGKEIKFLLHFVKESKQDESGMPNNRFLAERTGGTYSTLKVQPAELEDSGVYFCASSHNSYYEQYFGPGTRLTVT.

V is TRBV27 and J is TRBJ2-7; a possible D gene is TRBD1 (6 bases). The CDR3 is 14 residues long. The V end was cut by 2 bases, the J end by 5 bases, with 13 bases between. Germline loops: CDR1 MNHEY, CDR2 SMNVEV (reference sequence). CDR3 nucleotides: TGTGCCAGCAGTTTAGAGGGGGTAAGGGACGAGCAGTACTTC. Its protein product is CASSLEGVRDEQYF.

The chain joins TRBV10-3 to TRBJ1-6, with TRBD1 identical over 10 bases. The V segment lost 3 bases and the J segment 6 bases; nucleotides outside the gene matches: 2. Germline V gene lookup returns CDR1 ENHRY and CDR2 SYGVKD. The CDR3 is 15 residues long. This CDR3 reads CAISEGQGGNSPLHF. For the CDR3, the DNA is TGTGCCATCAGTGAAGGACAGGGGGGTAATTCACCCCTCCACTTT.

The V and J genes are TRBV10-1 and TRBJ2-1; 7 bases are a match to TRBD1. The CDR3 runs to 11 residues. V shed 8 bases, J shed 7 bases, and the junction held 2 bases outside the gene matches. Looked up from germline, CDR1 is WNHNN and CDR2 is SYGVQD (reference sequence). The CDR3 DNA sequence: TGCGCCAGCGCCAGGGGGAATGAGCAGTTCTTC. Translation gives CASARGNEQFF.

The chain recombines TRBV9 with TRBJ2-3; 9 nucleotides line up with TRBD2. V was clipped by 0 bases and J by 1 base; unmatched bases: 6. Germline CDR1 is SGDLS and CDR2 is YYNGEE. This CDR3 is 17 amino acids long. CDR3 coding DNA: TGTGCCAGCAGCGTAGGAGCTAGCGGGGAAGGCACAGATACGCAGTATTTT. Translated: CASSVGASGEGTDTQYF.

The chain carries TRBV24-1 and TRBJ1-6, with no clear D. Germline CDR1 KGHDR, CDR2 SFDVKD. The CDR3 length is 13 residues. Trimming took 7 bases from V and 8 from J, leaving 11 bases between them. Here the CDR3 reads CATRDGRDSPLHF. CDR3 bases: TGTGCCACCAGGGACGGGAGAGATTCACCCCTCCACTTT.

The chain is built from TRBV6-2 or TRBV6-3 and TRBJ2-2, with TRBD2 matching 8 bases. J gave up 0 bases and V 6 bases, and 9 bases lay outside the gene matches. This CDR3 spans 17 amino acids. Germline CDR1 is MNHEY and CDR2 is SVGEGT. The CDR3 region is CASSLTTSGPNTGELFF. CDR3 DNA: TGTGCCAGCAGCCTTACCACTAGCGGACCGAACACCGGGGAGCTGTTTTTT.

The chain is built from TRBV19 and TRBJ2-7; 7 bases match TRBD1. The CDR3 contains 14 residues. The V gene end was trimmed by 3 bases and the J gene end by 1 base; junction bases not matched to a gene: 3. CDR1 LNHDA and CDR2 SQIVND come from the germline V gene (reference sequence). The CDR3 here is CASSMPGQSYEQYF. DNA for the CDR3: TGTGCCAGTAGTATGCCGGGACAGTCCTACGAGCAGTACTTC.

The CDR3 DNA reads as TGTGCCATCAGTGACCCGGGACAGGGGTTCGGCACAGATACGCAGTATTTT. Encoded protein: CAISDPGQGFGTDTQYF. The chain links TRBV10-3 to TRBJ2-3, with 10 positions matching TRBD1. The V gene end was trimmed by 3 bases and the J gene end by 1 base; junction bases not matched to a gene: 7. Per the germline V gene, CDR1 is ENHRY and CDR2 is SYGVKD. This CDR3 contains 17 residues.

This chain links TRBV11-2 with TRBJ2-1, with 7 positions matching TRBD2. Germline V lookup: CDR1 SGHAT, CDR2 FQNNGV. The junction had 5 bases not matched to a gene; V was cut back by 7 bases and J by 2 bases. This CDR3 is 14 amino acids long. CDR3 nucleotide sequence: TGTGCCAGCACTCTCAGCGGGACCTACAATGAGCAGTTCTTC. This codes for CASTLSGTYNEQFF.

This sequence joins TRBV11-3 and TRBJ1-1; 7 nucleotides line up with TRBD1. The germline V gene encodes CDR1 SGHNT and CDR2 YENEEA. With V trimmed by 5 bases and J by 8 bases, 8 bases remained unmatched. This CDR3 has 13 amino acids. The CDR3 region is CASSPGGQDEAFF. CDR3 sequence (DNA): TGTGCCAGCAGCCCCGGCGGACAGGACGAAGCTTTCTTT.

The gene calls are TRBV28 and TRBJ1-1, with 7 bases identical to TRBD1. The V gene end was trimmed by 1 base and the J gene end by 12 bases; junction bases not matched to a gene: 8. This CDR3 region has 13 residues. The germline V gene has CDR1 MDHEN and CDR2 SYDVKM. CDR3 nucleotide sequence: TGTGCCAGCAGTTTATTTTCAGGGGGACCCACTTTCTTT. This sequence encodes CASSLFSGGPTFF.

This chain connects TRBV5-6 to TRBJ1-6; maybe TRBD1 (6 bases). The CDR3 loop spans 17 amino acids. The germline V and J ends were trimmed by 0 bases and 9 bases, with 19 bases remaining between them. Germline assignment: CDR1 SGHDT and CDR2 YYEEEE. In DNA form, the CDR3 reads TGTGCCAGCAGCTTGGCCCCCCCAGGGGTGCTCGGTTCACCCCTCCACTTT. As protein: CASSLAPPGVLGSPLHF.

The rearrangement uses TRBV12-2 and TRBJ2-7; the listed D gene, TRBD2, was not tested against the DNA. TRBV12-2 is annotated as a pseudogene. This CDR3 region has 18 residues. The CDR3 DNA follows: TGTGCAAGTCGCTCCCTCATTGGACTAGCCTACCAAATCTACGAGCAGTACGTC. As protein: CASRSLIGLAYQIYEQYV.

The J gene is TRBJ1-5, the V gene TRBV30; 7 positions match TRBD1. The CDR3 consists of 16 residues. CDR1 is GTSNPN and CDR2 is SVGIG in the germline V gene (reference sequence). Unmatched junction bases numbered 9, after V lost 0 bases and J lost 4 bases. The CDR3 protein is CAWSVPLPRGNQPQHF. In nucleotides, the CDR3 is TGTGCCTGGAGTGTACCCCTCCCCAGGGGGAATCAGCCCCAGCATTTT.

The chain links TRBV2 to TRBJ1-6; TRBD1 is a possible D gene (6 bases). This CDR3 has 13 amino acids. Per the germline V gene, CDR1 is SNHLY and CDR2 is FYNNEI. V shed 7 bases and J shed 5 bases, with 9 bases lying between them. The CDR3: CASNRENNSPLHF. CDR3 DNA: TGTGCCAGCAACAGGGAAAATAATTCACCCCTCCACTTT.